These 4 T cell receptor beta chains originate from one sample sequenced in a study of shared clonotypes between healthy human individuals. Profiled with immunoSEQ multiplex PCR; TCRdb holds only in-frame clones, not every one. The sample carries some 2 million clones, about 95% recorded once. Naive CD8 cells were CD45RO-negative, positively selected for CCR7, excluding terminally differentiated effector memory CD45RA+ cells. Material for sequencing was naive CD8+ T cells sorted from blood. Receptor source: a man aged 18 to 30 in good health.

The chain employs TRBV19 and TRBJ2-5, with 9 bases fitting TRBD1. The CDR3 contains 15 residues. CDR1 is LNHDA, CDR2 SQIVND, per germline (reference sequence). Trimming at V came to 4 bases and at J to 5 bases, leaving 8 bases not matched to a gene. Written as DNA, the CDR3 is TGTGCCAGTAGTACCGGGACAGGGCTGGAGGAGACCCAGTACTTC. Translated, it gives CASSTGTGLEETQYF. Filled out from reference TRBV19 and TRBJ2-5, the complete variable domain reads DGGITQSPKYLFRKEGQNVTLSCEQNLNHDAMYWYRQDPGQGLRLIYYSQIVNDFQKGDIAEGYSVSREKKESFPLTVTSAQKNPTAFYLCASSTGTGLEETQYFGPGTRLLVL.

This chain links TRBV28 with TRBJ1-4; no reliable D call. Germline V gene lookup returns CDR1 MDHEN and CDR2 SYDVKM. V lost 5 bases and J 6 bases, leaving 25 bases between the germline ends. The CDR3 runs to 18 residues. The CDR3 sequence: CASSQLDQTLDDHEKLFF. The CDR3 region has the DNA TGTGCCAGCAGTCAACTCGACCAGACCCTCGACGACCATGAAAAACTGTTTTTT.

The rearrangement joins TRBV28 to TRBJ1-2, with 9 nucleotides matching TRBD1. V shed 2 bases, J shed 6 bases, and the junction held 13 bases outside the gene matches. The CDR3 extends over 17 amino acids. Per germline, CDR1 MDHEN and CDR2 SYDVKM. The CDR3 DNA reads TGTGCCAGCAGTTTACCCCCGGGACAGGGAGAAGTTAATGGCTACACCTTC. It codes for CASSLPPGQGEVNGYTF.

Here the CDR3 DNA reads TGTGCCAGCAGTGAAGTCCAGCGGGAGGCCCAAGAGACCCAGTACTTC. This translates into CASSEVQREAQETQYF. V and J are TRBV6-1 and TRBJ2-5; 9 nucleotides line up with TRBD2. CDR1 MNHNS and CDR2 SASEGT come from the germline V gene. Losses at the gene ends were 1 base for V and 1 base for J; bases not matched to a gene: 4. The CDR3 extends over 16 amino acids.